Below are 17 T cell receptor beta chains sequenced from a single sample in a study of technical replicates of blood from a handful of donors. The table came from immunoSEQ multiplex PCR; TCRdb's copy has only in-frame clones and leaves some out. The table records tens of thousands of clones, approximately 94% of them present only once. Sample: T cells isolated from PBMCs. These TCRs come from a human donor in good health.

This clone was seen only once. J is TRBJ2-1 and V is TRBV4-1, with a possible D match to TRBD1 (5 bases). The V end was cut by 5 bases, the J end by 10 bases, with 15 bases between. The germline V gene has CDR1 MGHRA and CDR2 YSYEKL. The CDR3 extends over 13 amino acids. This CDR3 reads CASSSYGAQEQFF. The CDR3 DNA sequence: TGCGCCAGCAGCTCCTATGGGGCACAGGAGCAGTTCTTC.

The chain links TRBV9 to TRBJ1-2, with D tentatively TRBD1 (5 bases). In germline, CDR1 is SGDLS, CDR2 YYNGEE. The CDR3 totals 13 residues. Trimming took off 3 bases at V and 3 bases at J, with 9 bases between the two ends. The DNA for the CDR3 is TGTGCCAGCAGCGCATCACAGGACTATGGCTACACCTTC. Its translation: CASSASQDYGYTF.

The CDR3 DNA sequence: TGTGCCAGCAGCCCCGGACTAGCGGGATACAATGAGCAGTTCTTC. Encoded protein: CASSPGLAGYNEQFF. V gene TRBV7-6 combines with J gene TRBJ2-1; 12 bases are a match to TRBD2. J lost 4 bases, V lost 5 bases, and 3 bases had no gene match. Germline CDR1 reads SGHVS; CDR2 reads FNYEAQ. The CDR3 extends over 15 amino acids.

V and J are TRBV5-1 and TRBJ2-7; D is uncertain. V was cut by 1 base and J by 3 bases, with 8 bases left in between. The CDR3 has 13 amino acids. Germline CDR1 and CDR2: SGHRS and YFSETQ. The CDR3: CASSLPAGYEQYF. The CDR3 coding sequence is TGCGCCAGCAGCTTGCCCGCCGGCTACGAGCAGTACTTC.

This chain connects TRBV28 to TRBJ2-7, with 9 bases aligning to TRBD1. Germline trimming cut 7 bases from V and 3 bases from J; bases unmatched to any gene: 10. The CDR3 totals 15 residues. Germline V gene lookup returns CDR1 MDHEN and CDR2 SYDVKM. CDR3 in DNA: TGTGCCAGCAACTTTGAAACAGGGGGCTTCTACGAGCAGTACTTC. Amino acid sequence: CASNFETGGFYEQYF.

V and J are TRBV7-2 and TRBJ2-1, with TRBD2 identical over 16 bases. In germline, CDR1 is SGHTA, CDR2 FQGNSA. Losses at the gene ends were 3 bases for V and 15 bases for J; bases not matched to a gene: 8. The CDR3 is 15 residues long. CDR3: CASSFLGTSGGAWFF. The CDR3 DNA sequence: TGTGCCAGCAGCTTCCTCGGGACTAGCGGGGGGGCGTGGTTCTTC.

This chain's CDR3 is CASSPTQQGAQPQHF. CDR3 coding DNA: TGTGCCAGCAGTCCGACCCAACAGGGGGCTCAGCCCCAGCATTTT. The chain uses TRBV27 and TRBJ1-5, with 9 bases lining up with TRBD1. Per germline, CDR1 MNHEY and CDR2 SMNVEV (reference sequence). V shed 5 bases, J shed 6 bases, and the junction held 8 bases outside the gene matches. This CDR3 is built from 15 residues.

The genes are TRBV11-3 and TRBJ2-2; TRBD2 is a possible D gene (6 bases). This CDR3 has 14 residues. In germline, CDR1 is SGHNT, CDR2 YENEEA. With 3 bases removed from V and 4 bases from J, the gap between germline ends came to 9 bases. CDR3 sequence reads: CASSLAGITGELFF. The CDR3 DNA is TGTGCCAGCAGCTTGGCGGGGATCACCGGGGAGCTGTTTTTT.

This rearrangement joins TRBV11-3 to TRBJ1-1; a weak D match, TRBD1 (5 bases). The CDR3 is 12 amino acids. V shed 5 bases and J shed 7 bases, with 11 bases lying between them. The germline gives CDR1 SGHNT, CDR2 YENEEA. CDR3 nucleotides: TGTGCCAGCAGCCTCAGGACATTTGAAGCTTTCTTT. The encoded protein is CASSLRTFEAFF. Using reference TRBV11-3 and TRBJ1-1 for the parts outside the CDR3, the full variable domain is EAGVVQSPRYKIIEKKQPVAFWCNPISGHNTLYWYLQNLGQGPELLIRYENEEAVDDSQLPKDRFSAERLKGVDSTLKIQPAELGDSAVYLCASSLRTFEAFFGQGTRLTVV.

The chain combines TRBV5-1 with TRBJ2-7, with D perhaps TRBD1 (5 bases). V was shortened by 0 bases and J by 5 bases, with 12 bases between the two germline ends. This CDR3 is 14 amino acids long. Germline lookup yields CDR1 SGHRS and CDR2 YFSETQ. CDR3 in amino acids: CASSLAGSNHEQYF. The CDR3 nucleotides read TGCGCCAGCAGCTTGGCAGGGTCAAATCACGAGCAGTACTTC.

This rearrangement joins TRBV19 to TRBJ1-2; D perhaps matches TRBD1 (6 bases). Trimming stripped 5 bases from V and 4 bases from J, with 17 bases between. CDR1 LNHDA and CDR2 SQIVND come from the germline V gene (reference sequence). This CDR3 is 15 amino acids long. This chain's CDR3 is CASSPFEGRGYGYTF. CDR3 bases: TGTGCCAGTAGTCCCTTTGAGGGCAGGGGCTATGGCTACACCTTC.

The chain uses TRBV18 and TRBJ1-1; D is ambiguous. In germline, CDR1 is KGHSH, CDR2 LQKENI. This CDR3 region has 14 residues. V lost 6 bases, J lost 9 bases, and 20 bases lay in between. The CDR3 DNA reads TGTGCCAGCTCCCGAATGGGAGGGCCTGATAAAGCTTTCTTT. Protein sequence: CASSRMGGPDKAFF.

The chain employs TRBV29-1 and TRBJ1-1, with D possibly TRBD1 on 5 matching bases. The germline gives CDR1 SQVTM, CDR2 ANQGSEA. The CDR3 covers 11 residues. V was cut by 3 bases and J by 5 bases, with 7 bases left in between. The CDR3 DNA is TGCAGCGTTGAGGAGGGGACTGAAGCTTTCTTT. Translated: CSVEEGTEAFF.

The chain carries TRBV12-5 and TRBJ2-3; 8 positions agree with TRBD2. V was pared by 2 bases and J by 3 bases, with 10 bases of the junction left unmatched. This CDR3 is 17 amino acids long. The germline V gene encodes CDR1 LGHNT and CDR2 FRNRAP. Written as DNA, the CDR3 is TGTGCTAGTGGTTTGAAACCGGGGGGGGCTTGGACAGATACGCAGTATTTT. Translated: CASGLKPGGAWTDTQYF. Full variable domain (remainder filled in from reference TRBV12-5 and TRBJ2-3): DARVTQTPRHKVTEMGQEVTMRCQPILGHNTVFWYRQTMMQGLELLAYFRNRAPLDDSGMPKDRFSAEMPDATLATLKIQPSEPRDSAVYFCASGLKPGGAWTDTQYFGPGTRLTVL.

The chain couples TRBV5-1 to TRBJ1-3, with D unresolved. Between the trimmed V and J ends, which lost 4 bases and 2 bases, there was a span of 13 bases. Germline values: CDR1 SGHRS, CDR2 YFSETQ. The CDR3 runs to 15 residues. The CDR3, as DNA: TGCGCCAGCAGCCCTGAGGGAAAGGCTGGAAACACCATATATTTT. Translated, it gives CASSPEGKAGNTIYF.

The chain links TRBV6-1 to TRBJ2-7; 10 nucleotides align to TRBD2. Trimming at V came to 4 bases and at J to 4 bases, leaving 7 bases not matched to a gene. The CDR3 totals 15 residues. From germline, CDR1 is MNHNS and CDR2 SASEGT. The CDR3 protein is CASSGTSGAAYEQYF. The CDR3 DNA reads as TGTGCCAGCAGTGGGACTAGCGGCGCGGCTTACGAGCAGTACTTC.

The chain links TRBV29-1 to TRBJ1-1; D remains ambiguous. V was trimmed by 6 bases and J by 0 bases, leaving 32 bases between them. This CDR3 has 20 residues. The germline gives CDR1 SQVTM, CDR2 ANQGSEA. CDR3 amino acids: CSVAYGIAFRPPLMNTEAFF. For the CDR3, the DNA is TGCAGCGTGGCTTACGGGATAGCCTTTCGGCCTCCTCTTATGAACACTGAAGCTTTCTTT.